The present TCR beta chain was sequenced within a study of T cell changes during pregnancy in multiple sclerosis. Data came from immunoSEQ multiplex PCR; TCRdb stores just in-frame clones and leaves some out. Of about 110,000 clones detected, 91% appear once; the ten largest clones hold 1.5% to 2%. The sample in question was peripheral blood, obtained before pregnancy. The sequence derives from a female donor with multiple sclerosis, enrolled in a pregnancy study.

Here the CDR3 reads CASSQDRRTEAFF. CDR3 coding DNA: TGCGCCAGCAGCCAAGATCGGCGGACTGAAGCTTTCTTT. The rearrangement links TRBV4-3 to TRBJ1-1; D not resolved. The CDR3 is made up of 13 amino acids. Trimming pared 0 bases from V and 5 bases from J, leaving 7 bases between. Germline CDR1 is LGHNA and CDR2 is YSLEER.